This T cell receptor (beta chain) comes out of a study of blood T cell repertoires in COVID-19. About the research overall: Material from acute and convalescent COVID-19 was sourced from the United States, Italy and Spain. T cells, B-cell-depleted T cells, or PBMCs provided the cDNA or gDNA that served as material.

This clone was recorded only once. V was pared by 1 base and J by 0 bases, with 7 bases between. Germline-derived CDR1 and CDR2 are GTSNPN and SVGIG (reference sequence). The CDR3 runs 14 residues. In the study's own analysis: Reference gene primers were amplified, and this amplification served to estimate nucleated cell counts. Data came from immunoSEQ multiplex PCR; TCRdb stores just in-frame clones and leaves some out. V, J and clone size are taken as reported in that table, and D and trimming were inferred from the DNA itself. Of approximately 97,000 clones detected, approximately 90% appear once; the ten largest clones hold less than 2%.

The source material was peripheral blood. The receptor comes from a man aged 60 to 75 with acute or convalescent COVID-19. The chain employs TRBV30 and TRBJ1-3; D uncertain. CDR3 sequence (DNA): TGTGCCTGGAGTGCCGGTAACTCTGGAAACACCATATATTTT. Its translation: CAWSAGNSGNTIYF.